This is a list of T cell receptor beta chains from one sample in a study of blood T cell repertoires in COVID-19. The assay was immunoSEQ multiplex PCR, and TCRdb's table has in-frame clones only and misses some. The profile shows hundreds of thousands of clones, roughly 82% of them singletons. The sequencing input was PBMCs or T cells enriched from blood (not recorded which). Receptor source: a woman aged 45-60 years who had recovered from COVID-19. Each CDR3 is given without its conserved first and last residue. Fields, in order: V gene, CDR3 length, J gene, CDR3 protein.

TRBV9,12,TRBJ1-5,ASSGRPGNQPQH
TRBV9,13,TRBJ1-2,ASSDEPTATYGYT
TRBV6-1,16,TRBJ1-6,ASSESLPDRGHNSPLH
TRBV5-1,13,TRBJ2-7,ASSLGQGRLDEQY
TRBV19,13,TRBJ1-2,ASSSRTGGGLGYT
TRBV9,13,TRBJ1-2,ASSVEGQGLYGYT
TRBV7-9,13,TRBJ1-2,ASSLGTGNLYGYT
TRBV6-5,11,TRBJ1-1,ASSKTGGTEAF
TRBV5-6,13,TRBJ2-5,ASTLFRYTGETQY
TRBV18,12,TRBJ1-1,ASLDRGGNTEAF
TRBV28,13,TRBJ1-5,ASSNGQGPHQPQH
TRBV12-5,17,TRBJ1-5,ASGLDPNPGQGFNQPQH
TRBV10-3,13,TRBJ2-6,AILPGVSGANVLT
TRBV11-2,14,TRBJ1-1,ASSPGPTGRNTEAF
TRBV28,13,TRBJ2-7,ASSWGGTGGYEQY
TRBV11-2,12,TRBJ2-7,ASSPSTGGYEQY
TRBV4-3,13,TRBJ1-2,ASSQADRGSYGYT
TRBV5-1,11,TRBJ1-1,ASRVIRDSEAF
TRBV27,17,TRBJ2-5,ASTTLTPAGRYYQETQY
TRBV7-9,17,TRBJ2-1,ASSFETSVGAGRYNEQF
TRBV24-1,16,TRBJ2-7,ATSDPAPGSGTTGEQY
TRBV11-3,11,TRBJ1-6,ATGRDRASPLH
TRBV3-1/TRBV3-2,11,TRBJ1-2,ASSLDRNYGYT
TRBV24-1,13,TRBJ2-7,ATSDPTSPGYEQY
TRBV28,10,TRBJ1-1,ASKQGGAEAF
TRBV5-1,14,TRBJ2-3,ASSLVSGRAADTQY
TRBV7-8,15,TRBJ2-3,ASSLRPTGGHQNTQY
TRBV2,10,TRBJ2-7,AIRRSTYEQY
TRBV11-2,13,TRBJ2-1,ASSFRTSGTHEQF
TRBV11-2,10,TRBJ2-7,ASSGTHYEQY
TRBV25-1,11,TRBJ1-1,ASTWGGLNEAF